The clone carrying this T cell receptor beta chain is a singleton in its sample. Germline loops: CDR1 SGHNT, CDR2 YYREEE (reference sequence). This CDR3 is 15 amino acids long. Losses at the gene ends were 2 bases for V and 0 bases for J; bases not matched to a gene: 4. The repertoire was sequenced with immunoSEQ multiplex PCR; TCRdb's copy has only in-frame clones and lacks some. The table has 120,000 or so clones, 80% to 90% seen once; the top ten hold over 7.5%. The data belong to a study of control samples from healthy donors and cancer patients. The source of this sequence is a man aged 35-49 years in good health. The sample was blood. This sequence joins TRBV5-4 and TRBJ1-1; TRBD1 matches at 7 bases. The CDR3 nucleotides are TGTGCCAGCAGCTTCCGGGACAGAATGAACACTGAAGCTTTCTTT. The encoded protein is CASSFRDRMNTEAFF.